The rows below give T cell receptor beta chains drawn from one sample of a study of response to subunit inactivated influenza vaccine. TCRdb called the RT-PCR reads again in MiXCR, with one record for every CDR3 protein. This table has approximately 730,000 distinct CDR3 sequences, 14% appearing once. This specimen was PBMCs from blood, taken 14 to 15 days before vaccination. These receptors all stem from a man aged 45-60 years who received an inactivated influenza vaccine. The conserved cysteine and the conserved F or W are not part of the CDR3 here. Fields, in order: V gene, J gene, CDR3 protein.

V: TRBV5-1; J: TRBJ2-7; CDR3: ASSLLDKVNYEQY
V: TRBV4-3; J: TRBJ1-2; CDR3: ASSQDTQGNYGYT
V: TRBV4-2; J: TRBJ2-7; CDR3: ASSQGYRHSTYEQY
V: TRBV7-9; J: TRBJ1-5; CDR3: ASSHGISGSNQPQH
V: TRBV7-9; J: TRBJ2-1; CDR3: ASSLWAGTGYNEQF
V: TRBV11-2; J: TRBJ2-1; CDR3: ASSSTGKGAGNEQF
V: TRBV9; J: TRBJ1-3; CDR3: ASSVDGTGVGNTIY
V: TRBV4-3; J: TRBJ2-3; CDR3: ASSQDTTRGADTQY
V: TRBV2; J: TRBJ2-4; CDR3: ASSLGLDKNIQY
V: TRBV4-1; J: TRBJ2-5; CDR3: ASSPGTLRVETQY
V: TRBV20-1; J: TRBJ1-1; CDR3: SARVVSEAF
V: TRBV11-2; J: TRBJ1-2; CDR3: ASSLSTGGAGGVYGYT
V: TRBV5-1; J: TRBJ2-1; CDR3: ASSWSGDPYNEQF
V: TRBV9; J: TRBJ1-2; CDR3: ASSVAGNNYGYT
V: TRBV20-1; J: TRBJ2-5; CDR3: SAAGAGTKTYQETQY
V: TRBV4-3; J: TRBJ2-7; CDR3: ASSQDQETDSSYEQY
V: TRBV2; J: TRBJ2-5; CDR3: ASSPQGVLLKTQY
V: TRBV10-3; J: TRBJ2-1; CDR3: AIGGRYNEQF
V: TRBV29-1; J: TRBJ2-2; CDR3: SAKDRGNTGELF
V: TRBV19; J: TRBJ2-6; CDR3: ASSPSYSGANVLT
V: TRBV5-5; J: TRBJ2-7; CDR3: ASSYTGNSYEQY
V: TRBV20-1; J: TRBJ2-5; CDR3: SARNPTAGLQETQY
V: TRBV4-1; J: TRBJ1-2; CDR3: ASSQTGHLNYGYT
V: TRBV25-1; J: TRBJ2-2; CDR3: ASSDAAVTGELF
V: TRBV7-9; J: TRBJ2-3; CDR3: ASSFEDTGSDTQY
V: TRBV4-3; J: TRBJ2-1; CDR3: ASSQTDSTYNEQF
V: TRBV20-1; J: TRBJ2-2; CDR3: SARATGLAGELF
V: TRBV7-2; J: TRBJ2-3; CDR3: ASSVDTGRSY